These T cell receptor beta chains were read from a single sample in a study of response to subunit inactivated influenza vaccine. TCRdb used MiXCR to reprocess the RT-PCR reads, holding one entry per CDR3 protein. Of about 700,000 distinct CDR3 sequences listed, roughly 14% are singletons. The material was PBMCs from blood, obtained 14 days before vaccination. The receptors were sampled from a man aged 45 to 65 who received an inactivated influenza vaccine. The CDR3 runs from the conserved cysteine through the conserved F or W. The order of the fields is V gene, J gene, CDR3 protein.

v_call: TRBV5-1; j_call: TRBJ2-7; cdr3_aa: CASSEDRVPEQYF
v_call: TRBV5-1; j_call: TRBJ2-1; cdr3_aa: CASSLGGSGQVKNEQFF
v_call: TRBV20-1; j_call: TRBJ2-3; cdr3_aa: CSASTGEAVVDTQYF
v_call: TRBV27; j_call: TRBJ2-5; cdr3_aa: CASSFSISETQYF
v_call: TRBV7-2; j_call: TRBJ2-3; cdr3_aa: CASSLIGGRTDTQYF
v_call: TRBV30; j_call: TRBJ2-1; cdr3_aa: CAWSDLTHEQFF
v_call: TRBV11-3; j_call: TRBJ2-1; cdr3_aa: CASSKQDSGMQFF
v_call: TRBV5-1; j_call: TRBJ2-1; cdr3_aa: CASSPTGTLWEQFF
v_call: TRBV6-5; j_call: TRBJ2-2; cdr3_aa: CASSSHQGALPGELFF
v_call: TRBV3-1; j_call: TRBJ2-1; cdr3_aa: CASSQDRLISNEQFF
v_call: TRBV7-2; j_call: TRBJ1-1; cdr3_aa: CASSWSALVPEAFF
v_call: TRBV7-8; j_call: TRBJ1-2; cdr3_aa: CASSLGAERTYTF
v_call: TRBV5-1; j_call: TRBJ1-3; cdr3_aa: CASSRLATGGSSGNTIYF
v_call: TRBV29-1; j_call: TRBJ2-7; cdr3_aa: CSVRRTGGYEQYF
v_call: TRBV19; j_call: TRBJ2-1; cdr3_aa: CARSLRTSGYNEQFF
v_call: TRBV12-3/TRBV12-4; j_call: TRBJ2-5; cdr3_aa: CASSFGTQGGRKTQYF